The rows below give T cell receptor beta chains drawn from one sample of a study of cytomegalovirus exposure and HLA in healthy donors. Produced via immunoSEQ multiplex PCR; TCRdb's table is partial and in-frame only. This table has some 100,000 clones, roughly 69% appearing once. Material for sequencing was PBMCs. These receptors were obtained from a human donor in good health. Both conserved end residues are part of each CDR3. The order of the fields is V gene, D gene, clone size, J gene, CDR3 DNA, CDR3 protein. D genes are given only for firm matches. Only part of the rows carry a size: once, few, many, or a class if the clone is expanded.

TRBV7-2	-	-	TRBJ1-6	TGTGCCAGCAGCCGTGACAGAAATAATAATTCACCCCTCCACTTT	CASSRDRNNNSPLHF
TRBV28	-	-	TRBJ2-7	TGTGCCAGCAGTGGGCAGGTAGTCGAGCAGTACTTC	CASSGQVVEQYF
TRBV6-5	-	few	TRBJ2-7	TGTGCCAGCCAGACAGCTGCCTACGAGCAGTACTTC	CASQTAAYEQYF
TRBV4-2	-	-	TRBJ2-4	TGTGCCAGCAGCTCCGAAGCCCTTATAAGGGGCATTCAGTACTTC	CASSSEALIRGIQYF
TRBV5-1	-	-	TRBJ2-1	TGCGCCAGCAGCTTGAGCGGGTTCCCCTACAATGAGCAGTTCTTC	CASSLSGFPYNEQFF
TRBV19	-	-	TRBJ2-1	TGTGCCAGTACCGGGTTCAATGAGCAGTTCTTC	CASTGFNEQFF
TRBV6-6	TRBD1	-	TRBJ2-2	TGTGCCAGCAGGCCGGGACAGTCCACCGGGGAGCTGTTTTTT	CASRPGQSTGELFF
TRBV27	-	few	TRBJ1-5	TGTGCCAGCAGTCCCCGTCGGGGGGGGAAGGGCAATCAGCCCCAGCATTTT	CASSPRRGGKGNQPQHF
TRBV19	-	-	TRBJ2-3	TGTGCCAGTAGTACGCCCCGCAGAACAGATACGCAGTATTTT	CASSTPRRTDTQYF
TRBV5-4	TRBD2	-	TRBJ2-3	TGTGCCAGCAGCCCTAACGGACTAGCGGGAGTGGGAGGAGAGTATTTT	CASSPNGLAGVGGEYF
TRBV6-5	-	-	TRBJ2-5	TGTGCCAGCAGTTACAATCGAGGAGAGACCCAGTACTTC	CASSYNRGETQYF
TRBV6-1	TRBD1	-	TRBJ1-5	TGTGCCAGCAGTTCCGGGGGACAGGGGGGCCAGCCCCAGCATTTT	CASSSGGQGGQPQHF
TRBV18	-	-	TRBJ1-1	TGTGCCAGCTCCCTCCAAGGGGGGAACACTGAAGCTTTCTTT	CASSLQGGNTEAFF
TRBV5-1	-	-	TRBJ2-5	TGCGCCAGCAGCTTGGGGGCAGGGGTCCAAGAGACCCAGTACTTC	CASSLGAGVQETQYF
TRBV18	-	-	TRBJ1-2	TGTGCCAGCTCGCCTCCAGGGCTTGGCTACACCTTC	CASSPPGLGYTF
TRBV15	-	-	TRBJ2-1	TGTGCCACCAGCCCCAGCCCCGGGGGTGGGTTATACAATGAGCAGTTCTTC	CATSPSPGGGLYNEQFF
TRBV25-1	-	-	TRBJ1-2	TGTGCCAGCAGTGAATCTGGGAGCACATCCTATGGCTACACCTTC	CASSESGSTSYGYTF
TRBV27	-	-	TRBJ2-7	TGTGCCAGCAGTCCCGGGACTTTTAACTACGAGCAGTACTTC	CASSPGTFNYEQYF
TRBV27	-	-	TRBJ2-3	TGTGCCAGCAGCCGAGAGGGCCTAGCGATCAGCACAGATACGCAGTATTTT	CASSREGLAISTDTQYF
TRBV15	TRBD1	-	TRBJ1-2	TGTGCCACCAGCGGAACAGGGGACTATGGCTACACCTTC	CATSGTGDYGYTF
TRBV29-1	TRBD1	-	TRBJ1-1	TGCAGCGTTGTAGGACAGACAGGGGGCGCGGAGGCTTTCTTT	CSVVGQTGGAEAFF
TRBV6-1	TRBD1	-	TRBJ2-7	TGTGCCAGCAGGACAGGGGGCAATCAATACGAGCAGTACTTC	CASRTGGNQYEQYF
TRBV5-6	TRBD2	-	TRBJ2-7	TGTGCCAGCAGCTTGGGGGCTAGCGGATCCTACGAGCAGTACTTC	CASSLGASGSYEQYF
TRBV6-6	-	once	TRBJ2-7	TGTGCCAGCAGTTACTGGGGGGTTAACAACGAGCAGTACTTC	CASSYWGVNNEQYF
TRBV28	-	-	TRBJ1-5	TGTGCCAGCCGCTTCGGGGGGGGCGGGCAGCCCCAGCATTTT	CASRFGGGGQPQHF
TRBV7-2	TRBD1	-	TRBJ1-1	TGTGCCAGCAGCAGCCGGGACAGATCCACTGAAGCTTTCTTT	CASSSRDRSTEAFF
TRBV6-5	TRBD2	-	TRBJ2-3	TGTGCCAGCAGTTTACTAGCGGGGGGGTCCACAGATACGCAGTATTTT	CASSLLAGGSTDTQYF